This paragraph covers one T cell receptor beta chain sequence. This clonotype showed up just once. Its antigen has not been determined. No base qualities exist here, and no much larger clone lies one base off it. A single read offers scant evidence. This sample is drawn from a study of CD8 T cells in Susac syndrome (dated by TCRdb to between 2018 and 2021). Background on the whole study: The study used repertoire sequencing to test whether antigen drove CD8+ T cell activation and differentiation in Susac syndrome. The study compared CD8+ T cell repertoire clonality among eleven to twelve healthy donors, around 14 Susac syndrome patients and 15 multiple sclerosis patients.

Points the paper makes about the study in general: The TCR sequencing and HLA analysis was acknowledged to have included a relatively small number of individuals.

RNA was extracted using the RNeasy kit, and about 0.5 to 1 ug of the RNA was reverse transcribed with random hexamers. The immunoSEQ multiplex PCR assay, covering 54 Vbeta and 13 Jbeta segments, was used to amplify TCR beta CDR3 regions. PCR amplification bias was corrected using a synthetic template baseline for primer optimization and computational correction. In the source study's methods: Reads were annotated to V, D and J genes per IMGT and analyzed with immunoSEQ Analyzer, keeping only productive sequences. To calculate clonality, Shannon entropy was normalized by log2 of the number of productive unique sequences and then subtracted from one. For each patient and control, public and private clones were evaluated among the 100 most prevalent clones. A clone was defined as Susac-specific if it was absent from the healthy and MS cohorts, from over 1,000 published viral clones and from other ImmuneACCESS disease sequences. The public reads were quality trimmed at Q25 with fastp and then assembled into clones with MiXCR by TCRdb, keeping productive beta chains. Records with the same CDR3 protein are collapsed into one entry carrying the most frequent genes and DNA. These V and J calls derive from TCRdb rather than the authors' analysis. In this sample the table shows 100,000 to 150,000 distinct CDR3 sequences, approximately 95% of which occur a single time. Less than 0.4% of the sample rests with the top ten.

Peripheral blood CD8+ and CD4+ T cells from healthy donors, Susac syndrome patients and multiple sclerosis patients were profiled using high-throughput TCR beta sequencing. Treatment-naive patients with stable or active relapsing-remitting disease fulfilling revised McDonald criteria were used as multiple sclerosis controls. CD8+ TEMRA cells were enriched by FACS, while bulk CD8+ and CD4+ T cells were purified by magnetic negative isolation. Blood was collected in EDTA tubes and processed within 24 hours, with PBMCs isolated through density gradient centrifugation. PBMCs destined for TCR sequencing were cryopreserved in liquid nitrogen and later thawed in a 37 °C water bath. A purity of at least 90% was achieved for sorted or isolated CD4+, CD8+ and CD8+ TEMRA cells. This TCR came from a human donor with multiple sclerosis. Material: CD8+ T cells from PBMCs.

At the DNA level, the sequence is TGTGCTAGTGGTGCAGCCAGACAGGGGACCGGGGAGCTGTTTTTT. Its translation is CASGAARQGTGELFF. The chain uses TRBV12-5 and TRBJ2-2, with 8 bases in between that match TRBD1. The germline V gene encodes CDR1 LGHNT and CDR2 FRNRAP. The CDR3 goes from the cysteine to the phenylalanine over 15 residues. The read is trimmed to its CDR3 DNA, 45 bases read in frame from base 1. The germline V end is reduced by 5 bases and the J end by 5 bases; junction bases left unmatched: 7.